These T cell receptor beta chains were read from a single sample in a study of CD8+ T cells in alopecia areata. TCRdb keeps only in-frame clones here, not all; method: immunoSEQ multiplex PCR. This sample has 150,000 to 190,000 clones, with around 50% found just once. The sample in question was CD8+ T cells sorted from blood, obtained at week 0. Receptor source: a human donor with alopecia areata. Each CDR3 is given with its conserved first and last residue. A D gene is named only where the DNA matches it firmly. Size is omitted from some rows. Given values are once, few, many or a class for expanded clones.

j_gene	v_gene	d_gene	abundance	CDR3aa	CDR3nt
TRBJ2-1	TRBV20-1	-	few	CSATHYNEQFF	TGCAGTGCTACTCACTACAATGAGCAGTTCTTC
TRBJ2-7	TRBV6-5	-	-	CASSYGGTYEQYF	TGTGCCAGCAGTTATGGGGGAACCTACGAGCAGTACTTC
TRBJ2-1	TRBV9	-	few	CASSMGRSNEQFF	TGTGCCAGTTCGATGGGGCGGAGCAATGAGCAGTTCTTC
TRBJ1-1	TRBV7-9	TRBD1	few	CASSLPRTGNTEAFF	TGTGCCAGCAGTCTCCCGCGGACAGGGAACACTGAAGCTTTCTTT
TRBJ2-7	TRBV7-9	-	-	CASSAQTVYEQYF	TGTGCCAGCAGCGCGCAGACAGTTTACGAGCAGTACTTC
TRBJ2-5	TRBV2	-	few	CATRASPQETQYF	TGTGCCACCCGGGCCTCGCCTCAAGAGACCCAGTACTTC
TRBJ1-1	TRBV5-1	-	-	CASSWEEEGDTEAFF	TGCGCCAGCAGCTGGGAAGAGGAAGGGGACACTGAAGCTTTCTTT
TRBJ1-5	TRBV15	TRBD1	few	CATSRVTGAQPQHF	TGTGCCACCAGCAGAGTGACAGGGGCGCAGCCCCAGCATTTT
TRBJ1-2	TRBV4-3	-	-	CASSHNSNSYGYTF	TGCGCCAGCAGCCACAACAGCAACTCCTATGGCTACACCTTC
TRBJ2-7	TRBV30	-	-	CAGGAPPLYEQYF	TGTGCTGGGGGGGCCCCCCCGCTCTACGAGCAGTACTTC
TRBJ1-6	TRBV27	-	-	CASSLGGPSPLHF	TGTGCCAGCAGTCTGGGGGGCCCATCACCCCTCCACTTT
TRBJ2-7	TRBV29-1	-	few	CSVWGAAYEQYF	TGCAGCGTTTGGGGGGCTGCCTACGAGCAGTACTTC
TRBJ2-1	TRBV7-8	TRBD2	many	CASSLGPSGGASHNEQFF	TGTGCCAGCAGCTTAGGGCCTAGCGGGGGGGCCAGTCACAATGAGCAGTTCTTC
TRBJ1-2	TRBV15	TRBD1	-	CATSIDRGRGYTF	TGTGCCACCAGTATCGACAGGGGGCGAGGCTACACCTTC
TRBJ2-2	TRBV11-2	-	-	CASSPRGAQRNTGELFF	TGTGCCAGCAGCCCGAGGGGGGCTCAGAGGAACACCGGGGAGCTGTTTTTT
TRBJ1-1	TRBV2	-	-	CASRPGTGTEAFF	TGTGCCAGCAGACCAGGGACTGGCACTGAAGCTTTCTTT
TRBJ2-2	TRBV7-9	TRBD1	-	CASSAGDRETGELFF	TGTGCCAGCAGCGCGGGGGACAGGGAAACCGGGGAGCTGTTTTTT
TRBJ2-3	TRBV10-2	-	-	CASSLAGTDTQYF	TGCGCCAGCAGTCTAGCAGGCACAGATACGCAGTATTTT
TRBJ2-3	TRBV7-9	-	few	CASSSGRGRSDTQYF	TGTGCCAGCAGCTCGGGACGGGGGAGGTCAGATACGCAGTATTTT
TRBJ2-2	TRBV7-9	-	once	CASSLMDTGELFF	TGTGCCAGCAGCTTAATGGACACCGGGGAGCTGTTTTTT
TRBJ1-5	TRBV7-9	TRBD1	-	CASSSTGGGNQPQHF	TGTGCCAGCAGCTCAACAGGGGGTGGGAATCAGCCCCAGCATTTT
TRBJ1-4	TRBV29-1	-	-	CSVGVGDEKLFF	TGCAGCGTTGGTGTGGGAGATGAAAAACTGTTTTTT
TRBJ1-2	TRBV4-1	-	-	CASSQLARGPHGYTF	TGCGCCAGCAGCCAATTAGCCCGGGGACCCCATGGCTACACCTTC
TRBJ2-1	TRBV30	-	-	CAWSVKGGRYEQFF	TGTGCCTGGAGTGTCAAGGGGGGCCGGTATGAGCAGTTCTTC
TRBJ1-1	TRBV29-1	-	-	CSDGGYSNTEAFF	TGCAGCGATGGGGGATATTCGAACACTGAAGCTTTCTTT
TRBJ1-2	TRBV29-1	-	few	CSVDAGELRGYTF	TGCAGCGTTGATGCGGGGGAATTGAGGGGCTACACCTTC